These 22 T cell receptor beta chains came from one sample sequenced in a study of OX40 agonist ivuxolimab in advanced cancers. Method: immunoSEQ multiplex PCR; TCRdb's copy keeps in-frame clones and lacks some. Of around 150,000 clones listed, roughly 91% are singletons. This specimen was CD4+ or CD8+ T cells sorted from blood, taken in a trial of the OX40 agonist ivuxolimab. The receptors here all came from an adult with an advanced solid tumor such as melanoma, head and neck, liver or kidney cancer.

The genes are TRBV6-5 and TRBJ1-2, with 7 bases that match TRBD1. Germline CDR1 and CDR2: MNHEY and SVGAGI. The trim removed 5 bases at V and 7 bases at J, leaving 13 bases unmatched. The length of the CDR3 is 15 residues. CDR3 coding DNA: TGTGCCAGCAGTCCAGGGACAGCTGGCTGGTTTGGCTACACCTTC. Amino acid sequence: CASSPGTAGWFGYTF.

For the CDR3, the DNA is TGCGCCAGCAGACCGACAGTCACGAACACTGAAGCTTTCTTT. It codes for CASRPTVTNTEAFF. V gene TRBV5-1 combines with J gene TRBJ1-1; perhaps TRBD1 as D (5 bases). V lost 5 bases, J lost 1 base, and 12 bases lay in between. Germline V gene sequence: CDR1 SGHRS, CDR2 YFSETQ. This CDR3 contains 14 residues.

This clone was counted once. The chain combines TRBV6-6 with TRBJ2-1, with D uncertain. V shed 0 bases and J shed 6 bases, with 15 bases lying between them. Germline V gene sequence: CDR1 MNHNY, CDR2 SVGAGI (reference sequence). This CDR3 spans 16 amino acids. CDR3 coding DNA: TGTGCCAGCAGTTACTCGATCGGGCTATCTTTCAATGAGCAGTTCTTC. Translation gives CASSYSIGLSFNEQFF.

V is TRBV7-2 and J is TRBJ1-1, with 9 positions matching TRBD1. Germline V gene sequence: CDR1 SGHTA, CDR2 FQGNSA. The CDR3 extends over 13 amino acids. The J segment lost 10 bases and the V segment lost 1 base, leaving 4 bases of the junction unmatched. CDR3 protein: CASSLEQGARAFF. CDR3 bases: TGTGCCAGCAGCTTAGAACAGGGGGCGCGAGCTTTCTTT.

The chain combines TRBV7-3 with TRBJ2-2; TRBD1 aligns across 10 bases. Germline CDR1 reads SGHTA; CDR2 reads FQGTGA. V was pared by 4 bases and J by 4 bases, with 6 bases of the junction left unmatched. The CDR3 consists of 16 residues. CDR3 amino acids: CASSSPGQGGTGELFF. As DNA, the CDR3 is TGTGCCAGCAGCTCCCCTGGACAGGGGGGCACCGGGGAGCTGTTTTTT.

The count of this clone is one. V and J are TRBV7-2 and TRBJ2-1, with TRBD2 as a possible D gene (7 bases). Germline CDR1 is SGHTA and CDR2 is FQGNSA. V dropped 3 bases and J dropped 0 bases, with 9 bases sitting between them. The CDR3 has 15 amino acids. The CDR3 sequence is CASSFGGPSYNEQFF. The CDR3 nucleotides read TGTGCCAGCAGCTTCGGGGGGCCCTCCTACAATGAGCAGTTCTTC.

The chain couples TRBV7-9 to TRBJ1-5; D is unclear. The V and J ends lost 2 bases and 9 bases respectively, with 17 bases between them. CDR1 SEHNR and CDR2 FQNEAQ come from the germline V gene (reference sequence). The CDR3 length is 15 residues. The CDR3 sequence: CASSLYDTLSGPQHF. The CDR3 bases are TGTGCCAGCAGCTTATACGACACCCTGTCGGGGCCCCAGCATTTT.

The genes are TRBV30 and TRBJ1-5; no firm D call. Trimming cost V 1 base and J 4 bases, with 8 bases left between them. CDR1 is GTSNPN, CDR2 SVGIG, per germline (reference sequence). This CDR3 has 13 amino acids. The CDR3 DNA reads TGTGCCTGGAGTGGCCAGAATAATCAGCCCCAGCATTTT. Encoded protein: CAWSGQNNQPQHF.

This clone has only one observation. V is TRBV29-1 and J is TRBJ2-3; 9 bases agree with TRBD1. In germline, CDR1 is SQVTM, CDR2 ANQGSEA. V lost 7 bases, J lost 3 bases, and 5 bases stayed unmatched. The CDR3 runs to 13 residues. The CDR3, as DNA: TGCAGCGCCCCGGGACAGGGAACAGATACGCAGTATTTT. It yields the protein CSAPGQGTDTQYF.

V and J are TRBV6-5 and TRBJ2-3, with a weak D call TRBD1 (5 bases). The CDR3 covers 13 residues. The ends were cut back, 4 bases at V and 6 bases at J, with 11 bases in the middle. Per the germline V gene, CDR1 is MNHEY and CDR2 is SVGAGI. The CDR3 loop is CASSFAGFDTQYF. The CDR3 DNA follows: TGTGCCAGCAGTTTTGCAGGGTTCGATACGCAGTATTTT.

In this sample, this clone turned up a few times. This sequence joins TRBV5-4 and TRBJ2-7, with no clear D. Per germline, CDR1 SGHNT and CDR2 YYREEE (reference sequence). This CDR3 is built from 15 residues. The V end was cut by 4 bases, the J end by 1 base, with 15 bases between. CDR3 in amino acids: CASSRMDRPSYEQYF. The CDR3 DNA sequence: TGTGCCAGCAGCCGGATGGACCGTCCTTCCTACGAGCAGTACTTC.

The V gene is TRBV11-3, the J gene TRBJ2-2; 10 positions match TRBD2. CDR1 and CDR2 (germline): SGHNT, YENEEA. The CDR3 runs 16 residues. V shed 4 bases and J 4 bases; nucleotides not matched to a gene: 6. As DNA, the CDR3 is TGTGCCAGCAGCTCGGGCAGCGGGAGGGGCACCGGGGAGCTGTTTTTT. It encodes CASSSGSGRGTGELFF.

The chain uses TRBV7-2 and TRBJ1-1, with TRBD1 as a possible D gene (5 bases). V lost 11 bases to trimming and J lost 1 base, with 17 bases between them. The germline V gene has CDR1 SGHTA and CDR2 FQGNSA. The CDR3 length is 14 residues. CDR3 in amino acids: CAVKRGARNTEAFF. The DNA of the CDR3 is TGTGCCGTCAAGCGCGGGGCCCGGAACACTGAAGCTTTCTTT. The full variable domain, its missing parts supplied by reference TRBV7-2 and TRBJ1-1, is GAGVSQSPSNKVTEKGKDVELRCDPISGHTALYWYRQSLGQGLEFLIYFQGNSAPDKSGLPSDRFSAERTGGSVSTLTIQRTQQEDSAVYLCAVKRGARNTEAFFGQGTRLTVV.

The rearrangement joins TRBV7-6 to TRBJ2-5, with no clear D. This CDR3 region has 11 residues. Germline V lookup: CDR1 SGHVS, CDR2 FNYEAQ. Trimming shortened V by 8 bases and J by 3 bases, and 7 bases separated the two germline ends. In nucleotides, the CDR3 is TGTGCCAGCGGGTCTGAAGAGACCCAGTACTTC. Protein: CASGSEETQYF.

This chain connects TRBV11-2 to TRBJ1-1; the D gene is possibly TRBD1 (6 bases). The CDR3 sequence is 17 residues long. Germline V lookup: CDR1 SGHAT, CDR2 FQNNGV. Between the trimmed V and J ends, which lost 0 bases and 1 base, there was a span of 15 bases. In DNA form, the CDR3 reads TGTGCCAGCAGCTTAGAATTAGTCAGGGGAGCGAACACTGAAGCTTTCTTT. The encoded protein is CASSLELVRGANTEAFF.

The chain uses TRBV11-1 and TRBJ2-1; TRBD2 agrees at 9 bases. Germline CDR1 SGHAT, CDR2 FQDESV (reference sequence). V gave up 3 bases and J gave up 7 bases; unmatched junction bases: 10. The CDR3 sequence is 16 residues long. CDR3 amino acids: CASSFGLAGGPNEQFF. CDR3 DNA sequence: TGTGCCAGCAGCTTTGGGCTGGCGGGAGGGCCGAATGAGCAGTTCTTC.

This clone has just one count. The rearrangement uses TRBV10-1 and TRBJ1-3; no clear D gene. This CDR3 comprises 12 residues. Trimming pared 3 bases from V and 7 bases from J, leaving 7 bases between. CDR1 and CDR2 (germline): WNHNN, SYGVQD (reference sequence). Here the CDR3 DNA reads TGCGCCAGCAGTGAAACCGGGAACACCATATATTTT. This gives the protein CASSETGNTIYF.

The chain is built from TRBV11-2 and TRBJ1-2; D not certain. The CDR3 is made up of 16 amino acids. V shed 3 bases and J shed 5 bases, with 19 bases lying between them. Germline V gene lookup returns CDR1 SGHAT and CDR2 FQNNGV. CDR3 residues: CASSLERQSPAYGYTF. CDR3 DNA sequence: TGTGCCAGCAGCTTGGAAAGGCAGAGCCCGGCTTATGGCTACACCTTC.

The chain combines TRBV10-1 with TRBJ1-1; no clear D gene. Germline loops: CDR1 WNHNN, CDR2 SYGVQD (reference sequence). The CDR3 runs 13 residues. Trimming cost V 4 bases and J 1 base, with 7 bases left between them. In DNA, the CDR3 is TGCGCCAGCAGTGGAAGGGAGAACACTGAAGCTTTCTTT. Translating it yields CASSGRENTEAFF.

The rearrangement uses TRBV6-5 and TRBJ1-5; a possible D gene is TRBD1 (6 bases). Germline V CDR1 and CDR2: MNHEY, SVGAGI. This CDR3 comprises 15 residues. Trimming pared 7 bases from V and 5 bases from J, leaving 18 bases between. The CDR3 bases are TGTGCCAGCATGTCGCTAGGGGGGACGGATCAGCCCCAGCATTTT. It translates to CASMSLGGTDQPQHF.

The chain employs TRBV5-6 and TRBJ1-1, with 10 nucleotides matching TRBD1. The V gene's germline CDR1 is SGHDT and CDR2 YYEEEE. V shed 7 bases, J shed 1 base, and the junction held 7 bases outside the gene matches. This CDR3 is 15 amino acids long. CDR3 coding DNA: TGTGCCAGCCTTAGGACAGGGGGTGCGAACACTGAAGCTTTCTTT. Translation: CASLRTGGANTEAFF.

This chain joins TRBV27 and TRBJ2-7; D may be TRBD2 (6 bases). V lost 6 bases, J lost 3 bases, and 12 bases lay in between. The CDR3 spans 13 residues. Germline CDR1 and CDR2: MNHEY and SMNVEV (reference sequence). CDR3 sequence reads: CASRLTSFYEQYF. DNA of the CDR3: TGTGCCAGCAGGTTGACTAGTTTCTACGAGCAGTACTTC.